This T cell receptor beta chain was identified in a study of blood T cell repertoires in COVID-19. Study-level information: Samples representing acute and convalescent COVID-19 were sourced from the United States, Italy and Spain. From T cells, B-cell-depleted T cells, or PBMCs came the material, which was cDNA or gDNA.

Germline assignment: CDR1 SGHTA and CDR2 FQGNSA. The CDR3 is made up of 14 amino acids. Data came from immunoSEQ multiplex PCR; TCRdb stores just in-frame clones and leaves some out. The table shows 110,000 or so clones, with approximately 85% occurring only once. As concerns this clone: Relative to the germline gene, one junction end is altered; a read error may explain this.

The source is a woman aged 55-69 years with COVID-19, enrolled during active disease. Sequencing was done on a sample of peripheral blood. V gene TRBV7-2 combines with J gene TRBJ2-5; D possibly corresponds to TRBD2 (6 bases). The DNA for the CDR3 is TGTGCCAGCAGCTTGGGAGGCAGACAAGAGGCCCAGTACTTC. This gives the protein CASSLGGRQEAQYF. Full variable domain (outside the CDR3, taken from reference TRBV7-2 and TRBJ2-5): GAGVSQSPSNKVTEKGKDVELRCDPISGHTALYWYRQSLGQGLEFLIYFQGNSAPDKSGLPSDRFSAERTGGSVSTLTIQRTQQEDSAVYLCASSLGGRQEAQYFGPGTRLLVL.